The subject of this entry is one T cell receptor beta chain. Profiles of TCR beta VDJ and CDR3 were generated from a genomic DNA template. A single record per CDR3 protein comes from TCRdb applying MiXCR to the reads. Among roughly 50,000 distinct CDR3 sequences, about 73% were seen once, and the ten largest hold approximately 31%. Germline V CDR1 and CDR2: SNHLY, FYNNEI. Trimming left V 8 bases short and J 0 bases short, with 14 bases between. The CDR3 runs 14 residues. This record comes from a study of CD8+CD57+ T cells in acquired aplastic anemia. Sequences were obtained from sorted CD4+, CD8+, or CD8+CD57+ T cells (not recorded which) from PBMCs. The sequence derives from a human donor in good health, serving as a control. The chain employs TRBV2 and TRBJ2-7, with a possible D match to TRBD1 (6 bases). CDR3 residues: CASLQGQNSYEQYF. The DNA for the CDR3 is TGTGCCAGCTTGCAGGGGCAGAACTCCTACGAGCAGTACTTC.